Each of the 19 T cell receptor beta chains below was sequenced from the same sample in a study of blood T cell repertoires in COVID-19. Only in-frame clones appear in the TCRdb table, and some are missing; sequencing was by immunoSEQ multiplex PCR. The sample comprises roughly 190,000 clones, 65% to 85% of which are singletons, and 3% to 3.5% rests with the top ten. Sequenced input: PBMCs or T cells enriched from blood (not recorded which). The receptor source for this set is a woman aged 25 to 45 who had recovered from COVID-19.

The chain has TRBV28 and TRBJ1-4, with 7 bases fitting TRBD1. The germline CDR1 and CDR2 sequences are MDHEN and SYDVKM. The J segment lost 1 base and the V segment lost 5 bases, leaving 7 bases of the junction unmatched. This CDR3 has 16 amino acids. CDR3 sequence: CASSPPDRETNEKLFF. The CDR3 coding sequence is TGTGCCAGCAGTCCCCCTGACAGGGAAACTAATGAAAAACTGTTTTTT.

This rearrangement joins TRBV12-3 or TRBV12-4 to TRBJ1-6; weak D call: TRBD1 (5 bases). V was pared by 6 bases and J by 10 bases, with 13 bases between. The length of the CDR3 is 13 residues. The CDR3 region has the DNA TGTGCCAGCAGGGATCAGGGAGGCTCACCCCTCCACTTT. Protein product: CASRDQGGSPLHF.

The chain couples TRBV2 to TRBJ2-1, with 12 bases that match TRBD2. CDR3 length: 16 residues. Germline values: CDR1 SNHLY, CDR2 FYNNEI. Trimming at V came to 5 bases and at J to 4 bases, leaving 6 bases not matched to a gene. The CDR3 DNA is TGTGCCAGCAGTAAGACTAGCGGGGGCCTTTACAATGAGCAGTTCTTC. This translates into CASSKTSGGLYNEQFF. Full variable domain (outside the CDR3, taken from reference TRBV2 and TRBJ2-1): EPEVTQTPSHQVTQMGQEVILRCVPISNHLYFYWYRQILGQKVEFLVSFYNNEISEKSEIFDDQFSVERPDGSNFTLKIRSTKLEDSAMYFCASSKTSGGLYNEQFFGPGTRLTVL.

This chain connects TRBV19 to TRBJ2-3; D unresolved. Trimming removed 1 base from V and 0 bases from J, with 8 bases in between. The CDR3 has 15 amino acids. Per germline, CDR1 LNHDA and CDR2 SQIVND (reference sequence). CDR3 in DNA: TGTGCCAGTAGTATAGGCGTCTCTAGCACAGATACGCAGTATTTT. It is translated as CASSIGVSSTDTQYF.

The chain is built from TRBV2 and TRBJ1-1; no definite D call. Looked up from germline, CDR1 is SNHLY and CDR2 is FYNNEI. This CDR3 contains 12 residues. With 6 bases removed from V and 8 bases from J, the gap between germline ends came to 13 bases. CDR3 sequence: CASREWRTEAFF. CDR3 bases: TGTGCCAGCAGAGAATGGAGAACGGAAGCTTTCTTT.

CDR3 region: CASSEYRGYGYTF. CDR3 DNA sequence: TGTGCCAGCAGTGAATACAGGGGGTATGGCTACACCTTC. The chain is built from TRBV25-1 and TRBJ1-2, with 7 positions matching TRBD1. V was clipped by 0 bases and J by 5 bases; unmatched bases: 0. CDR3 size: 13 residues. The germline V gene has CDR1 MGHDK and CDR2 SYGVNS.

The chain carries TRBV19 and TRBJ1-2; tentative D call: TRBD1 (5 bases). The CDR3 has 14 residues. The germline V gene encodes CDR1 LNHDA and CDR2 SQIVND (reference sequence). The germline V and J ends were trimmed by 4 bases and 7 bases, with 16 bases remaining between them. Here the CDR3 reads CASSNNAGPGGYTF. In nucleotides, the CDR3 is TGTGCCAGTAGTAACAACGCAGGGCCGGGTGGCTACACCTTC.

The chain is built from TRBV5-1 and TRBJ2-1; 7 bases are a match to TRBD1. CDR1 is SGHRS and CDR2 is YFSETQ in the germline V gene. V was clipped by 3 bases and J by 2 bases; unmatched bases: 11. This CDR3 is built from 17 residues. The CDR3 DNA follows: TGCGCCAGCAGCTCCACCGGGACAGCTGTAACCTACAATGAGCAGTTCTTC. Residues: CASSSTGTAVTYNEQFF. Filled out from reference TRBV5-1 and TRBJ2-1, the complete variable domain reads KAGVTQTPRYLIKTRGQQVTLSCSPISGHRSVSWYQQTPGQGLQFLFEYFSETQRNKGNFPGRFSGRQFSNSRSEMNVSTLELGDSALYLCASSSTGTAVTYNEQFFGPGTRLTVL.

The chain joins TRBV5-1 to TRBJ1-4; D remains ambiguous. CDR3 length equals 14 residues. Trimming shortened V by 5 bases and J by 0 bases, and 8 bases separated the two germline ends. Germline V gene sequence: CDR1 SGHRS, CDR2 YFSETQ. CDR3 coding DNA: TGCGCCAGCAGGCGGGCGGCAACTAATGAAAAACTGTTTTTT. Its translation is CASRRAATNEKLFF.

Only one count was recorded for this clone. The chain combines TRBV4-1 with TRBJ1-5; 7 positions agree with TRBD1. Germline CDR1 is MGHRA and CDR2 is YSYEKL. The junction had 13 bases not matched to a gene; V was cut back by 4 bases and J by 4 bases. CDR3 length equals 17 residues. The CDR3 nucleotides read TGCGCCAGCAGCCCAGGACAGGCCCGAGGGTTTAATCAGCCCCAGCATTTT. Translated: CASSPGQARGFNQPQHF.

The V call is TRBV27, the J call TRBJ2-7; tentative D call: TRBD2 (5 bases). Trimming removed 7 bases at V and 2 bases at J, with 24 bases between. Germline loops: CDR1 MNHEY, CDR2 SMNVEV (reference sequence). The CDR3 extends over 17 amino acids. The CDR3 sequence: CASTESGRKTHTYEQYV. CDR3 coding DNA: TGTGCCAGCACCGAAAGCGGAAGGAAAACTCATACCTACGAGCAGTACGTC.

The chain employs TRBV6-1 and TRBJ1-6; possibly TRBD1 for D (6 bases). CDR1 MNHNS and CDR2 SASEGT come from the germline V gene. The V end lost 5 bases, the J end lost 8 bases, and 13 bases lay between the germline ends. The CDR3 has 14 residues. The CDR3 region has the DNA TGTGCCAGCAGTTCAAGGACAGAGGATTCACCCCTCCACTTT. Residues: CASSSRTEDSPLHF.

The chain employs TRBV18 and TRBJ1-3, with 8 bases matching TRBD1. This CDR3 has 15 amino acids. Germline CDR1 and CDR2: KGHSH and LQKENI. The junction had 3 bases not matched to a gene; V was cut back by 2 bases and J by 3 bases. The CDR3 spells CASSPGQGGGNTIYF. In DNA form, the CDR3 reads TGTGCCAGCTCACCAGGACAGGGAGGTGGAAACACCATATATTTT.

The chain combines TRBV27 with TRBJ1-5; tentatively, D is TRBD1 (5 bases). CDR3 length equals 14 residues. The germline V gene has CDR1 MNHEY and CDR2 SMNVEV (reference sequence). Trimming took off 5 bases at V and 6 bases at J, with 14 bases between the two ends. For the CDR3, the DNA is TGTGCCAGCAGTGCGGGACGGGCTTCTCAGCCCCAGCATTTT. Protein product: CASSAGRASQPQHF.

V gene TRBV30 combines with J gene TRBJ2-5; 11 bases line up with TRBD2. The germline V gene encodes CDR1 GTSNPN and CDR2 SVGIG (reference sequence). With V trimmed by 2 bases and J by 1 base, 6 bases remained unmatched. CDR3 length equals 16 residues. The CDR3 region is CAWSRGLAGGQETQYF. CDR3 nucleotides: TGTGCCTGGAGTCGGGGGCTAGCGGGAGGCCAAGAGACCCAGTACTTC.

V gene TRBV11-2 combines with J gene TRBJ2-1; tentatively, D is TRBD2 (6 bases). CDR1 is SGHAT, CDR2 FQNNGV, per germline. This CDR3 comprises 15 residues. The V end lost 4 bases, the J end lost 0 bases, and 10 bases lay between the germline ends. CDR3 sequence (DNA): TGTGCCAGCAGCTATCGACTAGACTCCTACAATGAGCAGTTCTTC. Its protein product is CASSYRLDSYNEQFF.

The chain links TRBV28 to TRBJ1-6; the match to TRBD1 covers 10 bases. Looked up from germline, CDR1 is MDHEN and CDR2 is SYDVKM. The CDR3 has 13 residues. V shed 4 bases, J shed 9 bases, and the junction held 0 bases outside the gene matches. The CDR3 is CASSWDRGSPLHF. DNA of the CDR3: TGTGCCAGCAGTTGGGACAGGGGTTCACCCCTCCACTTT.

This CDR3 is CASSSPGQSVNTEAFF. In DNA, the CDR3 is TGCGCCAGCAGCTCCCCGGGACAGAGCGTGAACACTGAAGCTTTCTTT. J is TRBJ1-1 and V is TRBV5-1; 7 bases are shared with TRBD1. Per germline, CDR1 SGHRS and CDR2 YFSETQ. The CDR3 is 16 residues long. With 3 bases clipped from V and 0 bases from J, the junction kept 8 bases outside the gene matches.

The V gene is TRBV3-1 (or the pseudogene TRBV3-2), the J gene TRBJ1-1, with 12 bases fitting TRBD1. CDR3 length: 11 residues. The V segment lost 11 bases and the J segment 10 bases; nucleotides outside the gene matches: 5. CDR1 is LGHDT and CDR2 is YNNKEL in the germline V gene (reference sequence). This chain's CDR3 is CASRDRGLAFF. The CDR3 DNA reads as TGTGCCTCCCGGGACAGGGGGCTAGCTTTCTTT.